This paragraph reports one TCR beta chain. These data belong to a study of OX40 agonist ivuxolimab in advanced cancers. Study-level information: Three patients, one with hepatocellular carcinoma and two with cutaneous melanoma, responded partially.

The CDR3 consists of 16 residues. The ends were cut back, 4 bases at V and 1 base at J, with 17 bases in the middle. Germline-derived CDR1 and CDR2 are LNHDA and SQIVND (reference sequence). Measured with immunoSEQ multiplex PCR; TCRdb has only the in-frame clones, and not every one. Of some 98,000 clones in the sample, more than 75% were seen once. The chain has TRBV19 and TRBJ2-7, with D possibly called TRBD1 or TRBD2 (5 bases each). This receptor was taken from an adult with an advanced solid tumor such as melanoma, head and neck, liver or kidney cancer. This sample comprised CD4+ or CD8+ T cells sorted from blood, obtained in a trial of the OX40 agonist ivuxolimab. CDR3: CASSTSPGRLSYEQYF. DNA for the CDR3: TGTGCCAGTAGTACTTCCCCGGGACGGTTGTCCTACGAGCAGTACTTC.